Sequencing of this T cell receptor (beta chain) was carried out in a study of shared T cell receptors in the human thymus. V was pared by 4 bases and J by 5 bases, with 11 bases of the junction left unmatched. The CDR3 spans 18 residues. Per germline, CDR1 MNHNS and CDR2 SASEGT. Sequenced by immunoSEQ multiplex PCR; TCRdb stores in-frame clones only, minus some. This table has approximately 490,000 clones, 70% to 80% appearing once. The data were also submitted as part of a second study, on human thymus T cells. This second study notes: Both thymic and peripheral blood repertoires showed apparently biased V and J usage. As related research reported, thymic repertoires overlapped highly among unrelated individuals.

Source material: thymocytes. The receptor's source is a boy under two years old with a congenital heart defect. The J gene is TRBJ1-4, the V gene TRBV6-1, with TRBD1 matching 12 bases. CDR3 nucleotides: TGTGCCAGCAGTGTCCGCCGGGACAGGGGGCGGATAAATGAAAAACTGTTTTTT. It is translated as CASSVRRDRGRINEKLFF.